This TCR beta chain stems from a study of a mutant IDH1 vaccine in newly diagnosed glioma. Study background: Therapy received beforehand was radiotherapy, temozolomide, or both, with most patients given both. The study held visit V12 at week 35 and visit V13 at week 47. General study results and limits: Patients showed vaccine-induced immune responses at a rate of roughly 93%.

Germline V gene data show CDR1 as SNHLY and CDR2 as FYNNEI. The V end was cut by 4 bases, the J end by 3 bases, with 12 bases between. The CDR3 extends over 14 amino acids. As concerns this clone: Antigen: not known.

Profiled with immunoSEQ multiplex PCR; TCRdb holds only in-frame clones, not every one. The table lists about 64,000 clones, 74% of them singletons. Time point noted: week 35, safety follow-up. Vaccination comprised doses that each held 300 ug of mutant IDH1 20-mer peptide, plus topical imiquimod. The chain employs TRBV2 and TRBJ1-1; D unclear. The sequencing here drew on PBMCs, taken from a glioma patient whose treatment included an IDH1 peptide vaccine. This clonotype was sampled from a man in his forties or fifties with glioma. The CDR3 loop reads CASSASGVDTEAFF. DNA of the CDR3: TGTGCCAGCAGTGCTTCTGGGGTCGACACTGAAGCTTTCTTT. Based on the CDR3 plus reference TRBV2 and TRBJ1-1, the full variable domain is EPEVTQTPSHQVTQMGQEVILRCVPISNHLYFYWYRQILGQKVEFLVSFYNNEISEKSEIFDDQFSVERPDGSNFTLKIRSTKLEDSAMYFCASSASGVDTEAFFGQGTRLTVV.